This TCR beta chain was observed in a study of cytomegalovirus exposure and HLA in healthy donors. The germline V gene has CDR1 MNHEY and CDR2 SMNVEV (reference sequence). There are 14 residues in the CDR3. The study ran its PCR with 60 Vbeta and 13 Jbeta primers. Sequencing was performed with immunoSEQ multiplex PCR; in TCRdb, only in-frame clones are kept and a portion is missing. Altogether about 160,000 clones are present, roughly 79% being singletons, with the ten largest covering about 1.6%. The chain employs TRBV27 and TRBJ2-5; tentative D call: TRBD2 (5 bases). The J call may be wrong; the DNA end is better matched by TRBJ2-7. The origin of this receptor is a man aged 35 to 55 in good health and CMV-seronegative. Material for sequencing was PBMCs. CDR3 in DNA: TGTGCCAGCACCTCGAGGAGGAACCCCTACGAGCAGTACTTC. This sequence encodes CASTSRRNPYEQYF.